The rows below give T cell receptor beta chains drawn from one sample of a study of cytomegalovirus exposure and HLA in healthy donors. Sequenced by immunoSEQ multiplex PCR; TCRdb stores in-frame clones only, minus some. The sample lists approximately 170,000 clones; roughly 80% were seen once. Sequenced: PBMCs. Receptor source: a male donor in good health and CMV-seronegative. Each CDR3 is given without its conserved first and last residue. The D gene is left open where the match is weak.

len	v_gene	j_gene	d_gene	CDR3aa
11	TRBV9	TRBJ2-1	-	ASSVVGGGEQF
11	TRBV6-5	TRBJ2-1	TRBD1	ATQTGGINEQF
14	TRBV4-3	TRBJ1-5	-	ASSRERAEGNQPQH
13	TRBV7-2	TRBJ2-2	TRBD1	ASSGQGANTGELF
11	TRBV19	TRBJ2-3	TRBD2	ASSLQGAGTQY
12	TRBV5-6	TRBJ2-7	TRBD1	ASSVVKQGIGQY
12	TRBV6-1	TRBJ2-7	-	ASSEAGHLYEQY
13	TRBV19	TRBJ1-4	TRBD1	ASSRVQGVDEKLF
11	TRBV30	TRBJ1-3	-	AWSDWTGNTIY
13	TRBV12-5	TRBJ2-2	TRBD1	ASGSGTGWPGELF
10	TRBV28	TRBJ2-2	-	ASRGLTGELF
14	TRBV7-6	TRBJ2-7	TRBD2	ASSLGTSGSFYEQY
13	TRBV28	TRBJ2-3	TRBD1	ASSMTGGFTDTQY
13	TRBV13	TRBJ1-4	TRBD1	ASSVAGTGGTKLF
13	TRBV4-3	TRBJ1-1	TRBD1	ASSFGTGANTEAF
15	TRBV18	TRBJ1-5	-	ASSPTSQPGSNQPQH
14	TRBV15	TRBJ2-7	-	ATSRDLGRGVHEQY
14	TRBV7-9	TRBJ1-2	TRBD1	ASSLSQTGGVDGYT
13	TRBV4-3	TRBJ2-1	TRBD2	ASSQVSGLMDEQF
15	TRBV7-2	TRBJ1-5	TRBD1	ASSLVGQGASYQPQH
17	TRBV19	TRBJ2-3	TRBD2	ASSGSSSGGAPSTDTQY
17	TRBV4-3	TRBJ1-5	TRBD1	ASSQEVAGGVDSNQPQH
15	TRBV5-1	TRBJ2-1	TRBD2	ASSLRSGLALGNEQF
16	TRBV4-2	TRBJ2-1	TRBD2	ASSQDGLAGGSYNEQF
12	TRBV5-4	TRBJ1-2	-	ASSAPWQFYGYT
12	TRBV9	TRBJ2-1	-	ASSEGGDHNEQF
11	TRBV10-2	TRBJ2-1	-	ASSETTYNEQF
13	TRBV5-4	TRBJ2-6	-	ASSFYASGANVLT
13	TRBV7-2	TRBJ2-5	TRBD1	ASSPTRGHQETQY
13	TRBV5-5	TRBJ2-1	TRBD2	ASSSGGSSYNEQF
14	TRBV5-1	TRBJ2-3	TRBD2	ASSLAVPGLADTQY
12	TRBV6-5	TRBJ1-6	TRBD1	ASRRQGENSPLH
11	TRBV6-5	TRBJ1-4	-	ASSYALGGLLF
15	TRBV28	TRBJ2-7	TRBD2	ASSLPGAGLGSYEQY
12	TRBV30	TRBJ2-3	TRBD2	AWSPGGGADTQY
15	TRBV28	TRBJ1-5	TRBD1	ASSPDSGQGVAQPQH
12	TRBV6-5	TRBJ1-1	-	ASSYLGQNTEAF
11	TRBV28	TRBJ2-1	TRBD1	ASRKDRDNEQF
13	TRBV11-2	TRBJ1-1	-	ASSFGGAGNTEAF
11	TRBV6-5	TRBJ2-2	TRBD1	ASHRGDAGELF
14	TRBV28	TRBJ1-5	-	ASSFPGHLAWQPQH
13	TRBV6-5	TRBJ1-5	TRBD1	ASSSTRQGNQPQH
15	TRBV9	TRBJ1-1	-	ASSGREAGRVDTEAF
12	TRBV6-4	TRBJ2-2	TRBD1	ASRRDRGPGELF
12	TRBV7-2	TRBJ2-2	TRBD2	ASSLFGGAGELF
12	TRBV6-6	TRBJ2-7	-	ASDGAGRPYEQY
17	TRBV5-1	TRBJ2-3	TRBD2	ASSLTSGVTPRVTDTQY
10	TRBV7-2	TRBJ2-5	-	ASSQQDTRQY
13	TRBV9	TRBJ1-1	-	ASSPRDKMNTEAF
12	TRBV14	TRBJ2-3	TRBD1	ASSPTGGTDTQY
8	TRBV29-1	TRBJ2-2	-	SAGAGELF
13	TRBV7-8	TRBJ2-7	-	ASSPVASLGSEQY
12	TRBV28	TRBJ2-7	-	ASSSYGGLDEQY
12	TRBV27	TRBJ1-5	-	ASSLSGSSQPQH